The 31 T cell receptor beta chains given below trace back to one sample, sequenced in a study of T-cell reconstitution after alpha-beta-depleted transplantation in children. Researchers prepared the TCRbeta library using unique molecular identifiers, the study reports. TCRdb re-called the PCR reads through MiXCR, storing one row per CDR3 protein. This repertoire shows roughly 300,000 distinct CDR3 sequences, 9.9% found once; its top ten account for over 9.5%. Sequencing was performed on PBMCs from the stem cell graft donor, taken from the stem cell graft. These receptors came from a human donor who donated a stem cell graft to a child with SCID.

This clonotype was seen repeatedly, ten times or more. The chain combines TRBV6-1 with TRBJ2-1; a weak D match, TRBD1 (5 bases). The CDR3 contains 12 residues. Looked up from germline, CDR1 is MNHNS and CDR2 is SASEGT. Trimming took off 7 bases at V and 8 bases at J, with 12 bases between the two ends. The DNA of the CDR3 is TGTGCCAGCAATTATAGGGGCTATGAGCAGTTCTTC. It is translated as CASNYRGYEQFF.

For the CDR3, the DNA is TGCGCCAGCAGCCAAGAACAACAGGACCTAGGGTATGGCTACACCTTC. Translation gives CASSQEQQDLGYGYTF. The gene calls are TRBV4-1 and TRBJ1-2; possible D gene TRBD1, 5 bases. The CDR3 is 16 residues long. V was trimmed by 0 bases and J by 5 bases, leaving 16 bases between them. Germline lookup yields CDR1 MGHRA and CDR2 YSYEKL.

DNA for the CDR3: TGCGCCAGCAGCTTGGAGGCGGGGGGTCGGACCGGGGAGCTGTTTTTT. Translation gives CASSLEAGGRTGELFF. This chain uses TRBV5-1 with TRBJ2-2; 8 bases fit TRBD2. Germline loops: CDR1 SGHRS, CDR2 YFSETQ. This CDR3 spans 16 amino acids. V shed 0 bases and J 5 bases; nucleotides not matched to a gene: 6.

The chain couples TRBV12-3 or TRBV12-4 to TRBJ1-2; D is ambiguous. Trimming pared 1 base from V and 6 bases from J, leaving 9 bases between. The CDR3 has 13 residues. CDR3 nucleotides: TGTGCCAGCAGTTTAGGGCCCGCTAATGGCTACACCTTC. It codes for CASSLGPANGYTF.

The chain recombines TRBV7-9 with TRBJ2-7; the D gene is possibly TRBD2 (6 bases). This CDR3 is built from 13 residues. Per the germline V gene, CDR1 is SEHNR and CDR2 is FQNEAQ (reference sequence). V lost 5 bases, J lost 2 bases, and 10 bases lay in between. CDR3 in DNA: TGTGCCAGCAGCCCTAGGGAGGCCTACGAGCAGTACTTC. Protein product: CASSPREAYEQYF.

This clonotype has a count of ten or more. Here the CDR3 reads CSVVRTDSYEQYF. The CDR3 DNA is TGCAGCGTTGTACGGACAGATAGCTACGAGCAGTACTTC. J is TRBJ2-7 and V is TRBV29-1; weak D call: TRBD1 (6 bases). CDR1 is SQVTM, CDR2 ANQGSEA, per germline. Trimming took 4 bases from V and 3 from J, leaving 13 bases between them. This CDR3 comprises 13 residues.

There are a few counts of this clonotype. The chain couples TRBV20-1 to TRBJ2-3, with no clear D. CDR1 DFQATT and CDR2 SNEGSKA come from the germline V gene (reference sequence). Trimming took 0 bases from V and 2 from J, leaving 15 bases between them. The CDR3 sequence is 16 residues long. This CDR3 is CSARDLGGGNTDTQYF. The CDR3 nucleotides are TGCAGTGCTAGAGATCTTGGTGGCGGAAACACAGATACGCAGTATTTT.

This clonotype was seen more than once but under ten times. The chain uses TRBV9 and TRBJ2-2, with 8 bases identical to TRBD2. CDR1 is SGDLS and CDR2 is YYNGEE in the germline V gene. Trimming at V came to 2 bases and at J to 10 bases, leaving 7 bases not matched to a gene. This CDR3 is 14 amino acids long. CDR3 loop: CASSVIGGAEELFF. DNA of the CDR3: TGTGCCAGCAGCGTTATCGGGGGGGCGGAGGAGCTGTTTTTT.

The sample holds a few counts of this clonotype. The chain carries TRBV5-1 and TRBJ1-1, with D perhaps matching TRBD1 (5 bases). CDR1 is SGHRS and CDR2 is YFSETQ in the germline V gene. With 2 bases removed from V and 4 bases from J, the gap between germline ends came to 15 bases. The CDR3 length is 15 residues. DNA of the CDR3: TGCGCCAGCAGCTTACAACAGGTTACGGTCACTGAAGCTTTCTTT. Translating gives CASSLQQVTVTEAFF. Filled out from reference TRBV5-1 and TRBJ1-1, the complete variable domain reads KAGVTQTPRYLIKTRGQQVTLSCSPISGHRSVSWYQQTPGQGLQFLFEYFSETQRNKGNFPGRFSGRQFSNSRSEMNVSTLELGDSALYLCASSLQQVTVTEAFFGQGTRLTVV.

This chain connects TRBV3-1 to TRBJ1-6; D is ambiguous. Germline assignment: CDR1 LGHDT and CDR2 YNNKEL (reference sequence). The CDR3 totals 14 residues. The V end was cut by 0 bases, the J end by 11 bases, with 11 bases between. The CDR3 loop is CASSQDVVGPPLHF. DNA of the CDR3: TGTGCCAGCAGCCAAGATGTGGTCGGACCACCCCTCCACTTT.

This clonotype was observed a handful of times. This chain joins TRBV12-3 or TRBV12-4 and TRBJ2-2; D not resolved. The CDR3 length is 14 residues. Trimming shortened V by 3 bases and J by 5 bases, and 10 bases separated the two germline ends. The CDR3 nucleotides read TGTGCCAGCAGTTTTGACGCGTGGACCGGGGAGCTGTTTTTT. Translated, it gives CASSFDAWTGELFF.

In its sample, this clonotype was seen a few times. The chain employs TRBV6-2 or TRBV6-3 and TRBJ2-5; no reliable D call. V lost 6 bases, J lost 5 bases, and 10 bases lay in between. Germline V lookup: CDR1 MNHEY, CDR2 SVGEGT. The CDR3 runs to 12 residues. For the CDR3, the DNA is TGTGCCAGCAGGACAAGAGTGGAGACCCAGTACTTC. As protein: CASRTRVETQYF.

The chain combines TRBV18 with TRBJ1-6; D unresolved. V was pared by 2 bases and J by 6 bases, with 8 bases between. Per the germline V gene, CDR1 is KGHSH and CDR2 is LQKENI. This CDR3 spans 14 amino acids. CDR3 amino acids: CASSPTGVNSPLHF. CDR3 bases: TGTGCCAGCTCACCAACGGGTGTTAATTCACCCCTCCACTTT. The entire variable domain, with the rest obtained from reference TRBV18 and TRBJ1-6, is as follows: NAGVMQNPRHLVRRRGQEARLRCSPMKGHSHVYWYRQLPEEGLKFMVYLQKENIIDESGMPKERFSAEFPKEGPSILRIQQVVRGDSAAYFCASSPTGVNSPLHFGNGTRLTVT.

V and J are TRBV13 and TRBJ1-1; no reliable D call. V shed 5 bases and J shed 3 bases, with 13 bases lying between them. The CDR3 extends over 14 amino acids. Germline lookup yields CDR1 PRHDT and CDR2 FYEKMQ (reference sequence). CDR3 loop: CASSTLEVDTEAFF. Here the CDR3 DNA reads TGTGCCAGCAGCACCTTGGAGGTAGACACTGAAGCTTTCTTT.

This clonotype was detected a few times. This sequence joins TRBV3-1 and TRBJ2-5, with D maybe TRBD2 (6 bases). V lost 6 bases and J lost 5, with 19 bases in between. The length of the CDR3 is 15 residues. CDR1 and CDR2 from the germline V gene are LGHDT and YNNKEL (reference sequence). The CDR3 reads CASRAAGTPRETQYF. For the CDR3, the DNA is TGTGCCAGCAGGGCGGCCGGGACTCCGCGTGAGACCCAGTACTTC.

V gene TRBV7-9 combines with J gene TRBJ2-7; a weak D match, TRBD2 (5 bases). Between the trimmed V and J ends, which lost 7 bases and 5 bases, there was a span of 12 bases. CDR3 length equals 12 residues. From germline, CDR1 is SEHNR and CDR2 FQNEAQ (reference sequence). The DNA for the CDR3 is TGTGCCAGCAAAGACGGGGTCCACGAGCAGTACTTC. It codes for CASKDGVHEQYF. The whole variable domain, remainder taken from reference TRBV7-9 and TRBJ2-7, is DTGVSQNPRHKITKRGQNVTFRCDPISEHNRLYWYRQTLGQGPEFLTYFQNEAQLEKSRLLSDRFSAERPKGSFSTLEIQRTEQGDSAMYLCASKDGVHEQYFGPGTRLTVT.

The chain employs TRBV7-9 and TRBJ2-3; D gene uncertain. Germline CDR1 is SEHNR and CDR2 is FQNEAQ (reference sequence). The germline V and J ends were trimmed by 6 bases and 4 bases, with 11 bases remaining between them. The CDR3 consists of 13 residues. CDR3 loop: CASRRHDADTQYF. The CDR3 nucleotides are TGTGCCAGCAGACGACACGATGCAGATACGCAGTATTTT. Together with reference TRBV7-9 and TRBJ2-3, the CDR3 gives the full variable domain: DTGVSQNPRHKITKRGQNVTFRCDPISEHNRLYWYRQTLGQGPEFLTYFQNEAQLEKSRLLSDRFSAERPKGSFSTLEIQRTEQGDSAMYLCASRRHDADTQYFGPGTRLTVL.

V and J are TRBV5-6 and TRBJ2-2; D gene uncertain. Germline CDR1 and CDR2: SGHDT and YYEEEE. This CDR3 has 15 amino acids. Trimming shortened V by 6 bases and J by 5 bases, and 17 bases separated the two germline ends. CDR3 amino acids: CASNYGSRYTGELFF. For the CDR3, the DNA is TGTGCCAGCAATTATGGTTCGAGGTATACCGGGGAGCTGTTTTTT.

This clonotype was counted only a few times. The chain joins TRBV20-1 to TRBJ2-1; TRBD2 matches at 9 bases. From germline, CDR1 is DFQATT and CDR2 SNEGSKA (reference sequence). J lost 6 bases, V lost 3 bases, and 9 bases had no gene match. The CDR3 runs to 15 residues. CDR3 DNA sequence: TGCAGTGCTAGCCCGCGGGGGGGCCCCTCCAATGAGCAGTTCTTC. Protein: CSASPRGGPSNEQFF.

V usage is TRBV5-4 and J usage is TRBJ2-2; the D gene is possibly TRBD1 (6 bases). The CDR3 extends over 16 amino acids. V lost 4 bases and J lost 0, with 13 bases in between. Germline CDR1 and CDR2: SGHNT and YYREEE (reference sequence). The CDR3 sequence is CASSTPRDTNTGELFF. The CDR3 nucleotides read TGTGCCAGCAGCACTCCGAGGGACACGAACACCGGGGAGCTGTTTTTT.

This chain links TRBV6-1 with TRBJ1-1; D perhaps matches TRBD1 (6 bases). The V gene's germline CDR1 is MNHNS and CDR2 SASEGT. There are 15 residues in the CDR3. V lost 2 bases and J 5 bases, leaving 15 bases between the germline ends. As DNA, the CDR3 is TGTGCCAGCAGTGAACACAGGGACGGGGGGACTGAAGCTTTCTTT. This translates into CASSEHRDGGTEAFF.

This clonotype was seen more than once but under ten times. This chain uses TRBV27 with TRBJ2-7; 7 bases line up with TRBD1. In germline, CDR1 is MNHEY, CDR2 SMNVEV (reference sequence). With 6 bases clipped from V and 0 bases from J, the junction kept 14 bases outside the gene matches. CDR3 length: 17 amino acids. The CDR3 loop reads CASRRTFGTASSYEQYF. The CDR3 region has the DNA TGTGCCAGCAGACGTACCTTTGGGACAGCGAGCTCCTACGAGCAGTACTTC.

In its sample, this clonotype was seen many times. The rearrangement links TRBV2 to TRBJ1-5, with D tentatively TRBD1 (5 bases). Between the trimmed V and J ends, which lost 6 bases and 1 base, there was a span of 10 bases. The CDR3 has 14 amino acids. Germline CDR1 is SNHLY and CDR2 is FYNNEI. CDR3 DNA: TGTGCCAGCAGCCCAGGGTTCAGCAATCAGCCCCAGCATTTT. This codes for CASSPGFSNQPQHF.

A few counts support this clonotype. The chain combines TRBV3-1 with TRBJ2-1; no definite D call. Germline CDR1 is LGHDT and CDR2 is YNNKEL (reference sequence). CDR3 length equals 16 residues. V was trimmed by 1 base and J by 1 base, leaving 11 bases between them. The CDR3 protein is CASSQVRLGSYNEQFF. CDR3 nucleotide sequence: TGTGCCAGCAGCCAAGTTCGGCTGGGGTCCTACAATGAGCAGTTCTTC.

V and J are TRBV12-3 or TRBV12-4 and TRBJ2-1; D possibly matches TRBD1 or TRBD2 (5 bases each). This CDR3 contains 16 residues. V was shortened by 4 bases and J by 6 bases, with 19 bases between the two germline ends. The DNA of the CDR3 is TGTGCCAGCAGTTCTACCCGGGGCCTCGGAGCCAATGAGCAGTTCTTC. Amino acid sequence: CASSSTRGLGANEQFF.

This clonotype was picked up a small number of times. The rearrangement links TRBV20-1 to TRBJ2-7, with D possibly TRBD2 on 6 matching bases. Germline CDR1 reads DFQATT; CDR2 reads SNEGSKA (reference sequence). The CDR3 is 14 residues long. The ends were cut back, 1 base at V and 3 bases at J, with 13 bases in the middle. The CDR3: CSARGRDASYEQYF. In nucleotides, the CDR3 is TGCAGTGCTAGAGGGCGGGACGCGAGCTACGAGCAGTACTTC.

This clonotype was seen a handful of times. This chain connects TRBV5-1 to TRBJ1-5; D not certain. The CDR3 runs to 14 residues. The germline V and J ends were trimmed by 4 bases and 6 bases, with 14 bases remaining between them. The germline CDR1 and CDR2 sequences are SGHRS and YFSETQ. DNA for the CDR3: TGCGCCAGCAGCCCGTCTGGTATGGGTCAGCCCCAGCATTTT. Translation gives CASSPSGMGQPQHF.

The chain uses TRBV19 and TRBJ1-1; D is undetermined. V was clipped by 2 bases and J by 1 base, with 5 bases between them. Germline V gives CDR1 LNHDA, CDR2 SQIVND (reference sequence). The CDR3 sequence is 13 residues long. CDR3 in amino acids: CASSISKNTEAFF. The CDR3 nucleotides read TGTGCCAGTAGTATATCCAAGAACACTGAAGCTTTCTTT.

This sequence joins TRBV11-2 and TRBJ1-1; D remains unclear. CDR1 and CDR2 from the germline V gene are SGHAT and FQNNGV. V lost 0 bases and J 11 bases, leaving 13 bases between the germline ends. This CDR3 is built from 13 residues. The CDR3 coding sequence is TGTGCCAGCAGCTTAGATCCGAACGCGGGGGCTTTCTTT. This translates into CASSLDPNAGAFF.

The chain couples TRBV11-1 to TRBJ2-3; a weak D match, TRBD1 (6 bases). V was cut by 4 bases and J by 0 bases, with 14 bases left in between. The V gene's germline CDR1 is SGHAT and CDR2 FQDESV (reference sequence). CDR3 length equals 16 residues. The CDR3 here is CASSYTGTQSTDTQYF. The DNA of the CDR3 is TGTGCCAGCAGCTATACCGGGACACAGAGCACAGATACGCAGTATTTT.

CDR3 coding DNA: TGCGCCAGCAGCGCCGGGACAGGGGGCTCAAATGAGCAGTTCTTC. This translates into CASSAGTGGSNEQFF. This sequence joins TRBV5-1 and TRBJ2-1, with TRBD1 identical over 12 bases. Germline V gene lookup returns CDR1 SGHRS and CDR2 YFSETQ. V trimming: 4 bases; J trimming: 7 bases; junction bases outside the gene matches: 6. The CDR3 is 15 residues long.